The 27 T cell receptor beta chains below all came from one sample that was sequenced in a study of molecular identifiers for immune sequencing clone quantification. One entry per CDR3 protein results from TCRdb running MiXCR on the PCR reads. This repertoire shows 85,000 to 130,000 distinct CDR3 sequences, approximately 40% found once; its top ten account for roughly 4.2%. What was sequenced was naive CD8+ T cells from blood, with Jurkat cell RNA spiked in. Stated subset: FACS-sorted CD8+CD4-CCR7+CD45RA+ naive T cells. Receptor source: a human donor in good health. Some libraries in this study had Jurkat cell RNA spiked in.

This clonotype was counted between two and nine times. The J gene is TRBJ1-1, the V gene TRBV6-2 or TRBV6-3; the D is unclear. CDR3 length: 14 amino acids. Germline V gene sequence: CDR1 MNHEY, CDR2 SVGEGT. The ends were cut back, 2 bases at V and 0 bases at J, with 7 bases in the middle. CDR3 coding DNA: TGTGCCAGCAGTTACGGGGATATGAACACTGAAGCTTTCTTT. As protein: CASSYGDMNTEAFF.

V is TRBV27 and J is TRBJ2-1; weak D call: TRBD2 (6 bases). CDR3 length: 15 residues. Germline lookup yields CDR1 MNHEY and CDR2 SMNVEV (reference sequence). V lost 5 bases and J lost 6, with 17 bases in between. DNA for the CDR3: TGTGCCAGCAGTGCCTTCGGGAGCGGTACCAATGAGCAGTTCTTC. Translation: CASSAFGSGTNEQFF.

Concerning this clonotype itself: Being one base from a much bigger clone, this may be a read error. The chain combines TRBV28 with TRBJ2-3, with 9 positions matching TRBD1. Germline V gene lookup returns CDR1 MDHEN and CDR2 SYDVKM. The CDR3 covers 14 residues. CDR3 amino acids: CASNRDREADMQYF. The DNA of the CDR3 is TGTGCCAGCAATAGGGACAGGGAGGCAGATATGCAGTATTTT.

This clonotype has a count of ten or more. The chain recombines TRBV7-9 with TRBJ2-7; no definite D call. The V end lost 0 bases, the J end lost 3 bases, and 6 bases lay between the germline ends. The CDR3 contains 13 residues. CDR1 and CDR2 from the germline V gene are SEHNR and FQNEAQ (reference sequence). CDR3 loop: CASSLAGYYEQYF. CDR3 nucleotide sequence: TGTGCCAGCAGCTTAGCAGGGTACTACGAGCAGTACTTC.

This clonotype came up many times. CDR3 sequence: CASSFPSGSGTDTQYF. The CDR3 coding sequence is TGTGCCAGCAGTTTCCCTAGCGGGAGTGGCACAGATACGCAGTATTTT. The V gene is TRBV27, the J gene TRBJ2-3; 10 bases fit TRBD2. Unmatched junction bases numbered 4, after V lost 3 bases and J lost 1 base. CDR3 size: 16 residues. Germline lookup yields CDR1 MNHEY and CDR2 SMNVEV (reference sequence).

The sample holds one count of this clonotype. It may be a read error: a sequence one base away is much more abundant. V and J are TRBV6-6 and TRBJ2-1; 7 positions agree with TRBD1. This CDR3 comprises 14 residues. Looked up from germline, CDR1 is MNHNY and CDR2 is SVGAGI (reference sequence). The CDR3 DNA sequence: TGTGCCAGCAGTACAGCCTACAGGGGAGAAGAGCAGGTCTTC. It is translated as CASSTAYRGEEQVF.

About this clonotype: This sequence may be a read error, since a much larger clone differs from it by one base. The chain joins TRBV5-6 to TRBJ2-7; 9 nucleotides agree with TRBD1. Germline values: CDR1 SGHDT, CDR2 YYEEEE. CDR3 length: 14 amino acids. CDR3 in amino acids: CASSLGTGAPEQNF. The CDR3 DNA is TGTGCCAGCAGCTTGGGGACAGGGGCCCCCGAGCAGAACTTC. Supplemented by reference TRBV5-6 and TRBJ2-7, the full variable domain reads DAGVTQSPTHLIKTRGQQVTLRCSPKSGHDTVSWYQQALGQGPQFIFQYYEEEERQRGNFPDRFSGHQFPNYSSELNVNALLLGDSALYLCASSLGTGAPEQNFGPGTRLTVT.

The CDR3 bases are TGCAGTGCTTCAGCGGGTAGCGGGGGCTGGGACACAGATACGCAGTATTTT. Its translation: CSASAGSGGWDTDTQYF. The V and J genes are TRBV20-1 and TRBJ2-3; TRBD2 matches at 9 bases. CDR3 length: 17 residues. Per germline, CDR1 DFQATT and CDR2 SNEGSKA (reference sequence). The V and J ends lost 5 bases and 2 bases, in that order; junction bases with no gene match: 14.

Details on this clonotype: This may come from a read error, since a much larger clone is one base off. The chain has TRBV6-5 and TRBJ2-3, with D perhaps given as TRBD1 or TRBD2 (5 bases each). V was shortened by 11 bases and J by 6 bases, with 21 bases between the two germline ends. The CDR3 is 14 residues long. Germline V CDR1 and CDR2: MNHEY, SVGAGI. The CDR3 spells CACSSRELGDTQYF. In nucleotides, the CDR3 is TGTGCCTGCTCTAGCAGGGAACTAGGGGATACGCAGTATTTT.

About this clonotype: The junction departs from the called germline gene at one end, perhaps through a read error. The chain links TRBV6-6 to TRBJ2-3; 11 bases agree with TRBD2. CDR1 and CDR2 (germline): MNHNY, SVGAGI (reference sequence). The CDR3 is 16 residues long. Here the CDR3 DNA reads TGTGCCGCCCGGGGACTAGCGGAAGAGGGCACAGATACGCTGTATTTT. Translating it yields CAARGLAEEGTDTLYF.

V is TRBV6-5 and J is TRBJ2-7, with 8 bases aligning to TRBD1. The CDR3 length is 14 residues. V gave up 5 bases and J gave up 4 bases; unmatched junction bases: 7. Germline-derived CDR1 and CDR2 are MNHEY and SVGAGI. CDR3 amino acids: CASSPTGVPYEQYF. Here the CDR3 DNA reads TGTGCCAGCAGTCCGACAGGGGTACCTTACGAGCAGTACTTC.

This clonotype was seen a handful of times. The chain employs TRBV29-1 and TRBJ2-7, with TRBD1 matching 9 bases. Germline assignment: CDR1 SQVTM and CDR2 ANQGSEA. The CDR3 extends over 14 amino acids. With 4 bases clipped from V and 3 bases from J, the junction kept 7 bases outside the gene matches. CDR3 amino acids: CSVATPGQGYEQYF. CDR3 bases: TGCAGCGTTGCCACACCGGGACAGGGCTACGAGCAGTACTTC.

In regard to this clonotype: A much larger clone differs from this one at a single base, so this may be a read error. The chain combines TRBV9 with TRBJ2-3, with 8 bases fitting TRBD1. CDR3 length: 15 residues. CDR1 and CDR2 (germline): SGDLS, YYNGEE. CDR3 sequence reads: CASSYTGGGTDSQYF. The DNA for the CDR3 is TGTGCCAGCAGCTATACAGGGGGTGGCACAGATTCGCAGTATTTT.

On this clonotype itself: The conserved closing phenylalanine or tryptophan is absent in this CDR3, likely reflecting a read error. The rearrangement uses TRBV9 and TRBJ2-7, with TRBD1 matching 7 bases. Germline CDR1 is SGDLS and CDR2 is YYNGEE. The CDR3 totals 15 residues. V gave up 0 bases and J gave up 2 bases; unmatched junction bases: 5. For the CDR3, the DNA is TGTGCCAGCAGCGTAGGGGGACAGTCAACCTACGAGCAGTACATC. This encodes CASSVGGQSTYEQYI.

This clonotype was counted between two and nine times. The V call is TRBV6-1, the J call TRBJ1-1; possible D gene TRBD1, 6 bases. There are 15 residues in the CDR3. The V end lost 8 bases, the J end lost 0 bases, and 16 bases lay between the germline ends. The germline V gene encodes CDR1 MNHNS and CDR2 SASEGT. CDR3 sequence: CASGLEGGMNTEAFF. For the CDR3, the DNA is TGTGCCAGCGGTCTAGAAGGGGGGATGAACACTGAAGCTTTCTTT.

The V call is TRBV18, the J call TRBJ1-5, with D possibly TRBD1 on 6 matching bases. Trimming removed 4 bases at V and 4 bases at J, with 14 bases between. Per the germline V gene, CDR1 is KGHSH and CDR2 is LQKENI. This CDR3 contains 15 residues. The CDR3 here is CASSHGTRGNQPQHF. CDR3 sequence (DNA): TGTGCCAGCTCACACGGGACAAGGGGAAATCAGCCCCAGCATTTT.

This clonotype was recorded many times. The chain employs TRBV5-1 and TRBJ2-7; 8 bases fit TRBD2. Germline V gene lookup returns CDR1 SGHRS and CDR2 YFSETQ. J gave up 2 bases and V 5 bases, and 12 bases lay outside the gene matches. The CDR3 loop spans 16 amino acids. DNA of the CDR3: TGCGCCAGCAGAGAATTTAGCGGGACGGGGGCCTACGAGCAGTACTTC. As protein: CASREFSGTGAYEQYF.

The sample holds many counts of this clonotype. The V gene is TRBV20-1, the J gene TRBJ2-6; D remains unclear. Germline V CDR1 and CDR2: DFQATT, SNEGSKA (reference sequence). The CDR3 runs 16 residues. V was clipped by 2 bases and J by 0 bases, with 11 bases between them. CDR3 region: CSARQILDSGANVLTF. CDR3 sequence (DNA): TGCAGTGCTAGACAGATACTTGACTCTGGGGCCAACGTCCTGACTTTC.

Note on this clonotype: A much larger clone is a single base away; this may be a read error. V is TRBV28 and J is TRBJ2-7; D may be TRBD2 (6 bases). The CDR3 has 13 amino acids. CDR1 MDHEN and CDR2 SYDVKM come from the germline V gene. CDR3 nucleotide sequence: TGTGCCAGCAGGTGGGGAGGCTCCTACGAGCAGTCCTTC. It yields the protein CASRWGGSYEQSF.

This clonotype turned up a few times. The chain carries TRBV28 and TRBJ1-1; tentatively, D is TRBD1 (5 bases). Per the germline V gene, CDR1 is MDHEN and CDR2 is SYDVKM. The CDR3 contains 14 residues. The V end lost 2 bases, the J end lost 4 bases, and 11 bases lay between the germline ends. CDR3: CASSLAGIGTEAFF. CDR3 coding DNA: TGTGCCAGCAGTTTAGCAGGGATCGGCACTGAAGCTTTCTTT.

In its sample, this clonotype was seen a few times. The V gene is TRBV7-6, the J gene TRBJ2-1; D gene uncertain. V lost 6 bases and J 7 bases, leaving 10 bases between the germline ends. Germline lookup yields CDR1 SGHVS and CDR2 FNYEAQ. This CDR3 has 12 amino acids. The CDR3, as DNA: TGTGCCAGCAGTCCGGTGGGGAATGAGCAGTTCTTC. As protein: CASSPVGNEQFF.

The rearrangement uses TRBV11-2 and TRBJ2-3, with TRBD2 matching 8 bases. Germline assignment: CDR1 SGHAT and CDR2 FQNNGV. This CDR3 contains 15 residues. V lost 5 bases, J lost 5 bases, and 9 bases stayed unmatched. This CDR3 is CASSITTSVGDTQYF. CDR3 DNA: TGTGCCAGCAGCATTACGACTAGCGTGGGAGATACGCAGTATTTT.

CDR3 nucleotide sequence: TGTGCCAGCAGCCAAGGGAGGGGAGACGAGCAGTACTTC. Residues: CASSQGRGDEQYF. The chain joins TRBV4-2 to TRBJ2-7; D is possibly TRBD2 (6 bases). This CDR3 is 13 amino acids long. The germline gives CDR1 LGHNA, CDR2 YNFKEQ. V was shortened by 1 base and J by 5 bases, with 9 bases between the two germline ends.

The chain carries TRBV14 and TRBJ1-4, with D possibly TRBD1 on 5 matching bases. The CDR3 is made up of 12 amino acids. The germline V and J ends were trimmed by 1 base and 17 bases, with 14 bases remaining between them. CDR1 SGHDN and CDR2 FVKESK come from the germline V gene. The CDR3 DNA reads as TGTGCCAGCAGCCAAGTGGGGGTGAGGCTCTTTTTT. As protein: CASSQVGVRLFF.

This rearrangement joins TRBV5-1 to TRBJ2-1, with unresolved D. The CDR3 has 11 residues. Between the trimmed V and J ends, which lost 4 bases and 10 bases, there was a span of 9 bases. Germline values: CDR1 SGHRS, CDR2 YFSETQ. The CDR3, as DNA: TGCGCCAGCAGCAGGGATGTCGAGCAGTTCTTC. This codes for CASSRDVEQFF.

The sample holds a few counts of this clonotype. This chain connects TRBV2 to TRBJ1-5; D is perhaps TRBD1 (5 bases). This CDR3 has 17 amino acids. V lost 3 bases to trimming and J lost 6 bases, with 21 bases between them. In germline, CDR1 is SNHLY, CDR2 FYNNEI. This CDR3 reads CASSEWGLTGEGQPQHF. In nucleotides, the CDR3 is TGTGCCAGCAGTGAGTGGGGCCTGACGGGGGAGGGTCAGCCCCAGCATTTT.

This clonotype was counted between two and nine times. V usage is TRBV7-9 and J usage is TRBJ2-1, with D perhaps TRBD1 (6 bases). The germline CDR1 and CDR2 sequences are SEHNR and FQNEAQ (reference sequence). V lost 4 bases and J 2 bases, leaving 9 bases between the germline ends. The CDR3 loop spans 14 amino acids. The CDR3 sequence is CASSSGQTYNEQFF. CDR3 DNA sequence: TGTGCCAGCAGCTCCGGACAGACCTACAATGAGCAGTTCTTC.